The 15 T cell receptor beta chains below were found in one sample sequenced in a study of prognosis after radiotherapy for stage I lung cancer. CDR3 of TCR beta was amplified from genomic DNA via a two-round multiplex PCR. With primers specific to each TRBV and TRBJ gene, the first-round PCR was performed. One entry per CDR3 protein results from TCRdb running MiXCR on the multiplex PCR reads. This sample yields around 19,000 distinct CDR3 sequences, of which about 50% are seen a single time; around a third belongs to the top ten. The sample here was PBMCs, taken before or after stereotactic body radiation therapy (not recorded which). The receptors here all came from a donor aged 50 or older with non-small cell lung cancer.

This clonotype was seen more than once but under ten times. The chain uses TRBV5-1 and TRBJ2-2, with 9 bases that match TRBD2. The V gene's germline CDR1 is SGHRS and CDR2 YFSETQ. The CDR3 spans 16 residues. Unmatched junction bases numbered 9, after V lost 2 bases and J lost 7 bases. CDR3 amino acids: CASSLSSGIGIGELFF. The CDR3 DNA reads TGCGCCAGCAGCTTATCTAGCGGGATTGGTATCGGGGAGCTGTTTTTT. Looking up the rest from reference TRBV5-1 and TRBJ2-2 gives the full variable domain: KAGVTQTPRYLIKTRGQQVTLSCSPISGHRSVSWYQQTPGQGLQFLFEYFSETQRNKGNFPGRFSGRQFSNSRSEMNVSTLELGDSALYLCASSLSSGIGIGELFFGEGSRLTVL.

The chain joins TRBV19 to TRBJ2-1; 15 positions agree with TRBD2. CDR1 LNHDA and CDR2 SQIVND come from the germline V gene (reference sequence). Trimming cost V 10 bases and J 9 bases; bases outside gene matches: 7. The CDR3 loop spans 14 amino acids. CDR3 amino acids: CATGLAGGSCEQFF. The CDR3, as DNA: TGTGCCACGGGACTAGCGGGAGGCAGCTGTGAGCAGTTCTTC.

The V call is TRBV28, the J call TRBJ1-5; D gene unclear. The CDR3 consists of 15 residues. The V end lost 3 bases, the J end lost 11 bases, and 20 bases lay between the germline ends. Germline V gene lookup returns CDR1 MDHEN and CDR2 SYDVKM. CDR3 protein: CASSLVHGSNKTQHF. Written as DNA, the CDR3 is TGTGCCAGCAGTTTGGTACACGGAAGCAATAAGACCCAGCATTTT.

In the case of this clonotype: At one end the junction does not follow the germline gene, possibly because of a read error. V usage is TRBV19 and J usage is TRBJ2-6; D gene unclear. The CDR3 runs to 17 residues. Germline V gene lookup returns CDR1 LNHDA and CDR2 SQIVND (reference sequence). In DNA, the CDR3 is TGTGCCATTAGTATAGGGCGTGTTGACACTGGGGCCAACGTCCTGACTTTC. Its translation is CAISIGRVDTGANVLTF.

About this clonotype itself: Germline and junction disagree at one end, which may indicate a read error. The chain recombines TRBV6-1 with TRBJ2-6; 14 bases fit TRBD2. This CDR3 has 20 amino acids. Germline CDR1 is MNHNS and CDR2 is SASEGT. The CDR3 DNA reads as TGTGCCAGCAGTTACGCGGGACTAGCGGGAGTGAGTGCCGGGGCCAACGTCCTGACCTTC. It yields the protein CASSYAGLAGVSAGANVLTF.

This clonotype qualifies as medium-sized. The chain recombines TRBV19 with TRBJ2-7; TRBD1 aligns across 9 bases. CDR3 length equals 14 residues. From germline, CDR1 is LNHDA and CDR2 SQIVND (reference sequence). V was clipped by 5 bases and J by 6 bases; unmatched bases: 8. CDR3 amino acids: CASSPAGQGGEQYF. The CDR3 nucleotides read TGTGCCAGTAGTCCCGCGGGACAGGGCGGCGAGCAGTACTTC.

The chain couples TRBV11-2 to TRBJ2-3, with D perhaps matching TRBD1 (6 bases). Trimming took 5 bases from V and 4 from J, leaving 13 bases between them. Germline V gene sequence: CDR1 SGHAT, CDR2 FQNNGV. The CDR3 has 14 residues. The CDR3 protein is CASSPTQGSDTQYF. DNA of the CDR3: TGTGCCAGCAGCCCTACACAGGGTTCAGATACGCAGTATTTT.

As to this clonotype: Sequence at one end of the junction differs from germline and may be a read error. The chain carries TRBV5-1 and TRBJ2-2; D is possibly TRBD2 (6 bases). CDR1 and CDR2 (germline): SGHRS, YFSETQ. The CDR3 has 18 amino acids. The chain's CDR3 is CASSLKSSGSVDAGELFF. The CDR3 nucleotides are TGCGCCAGCAGCTTGAAGTCCAGCGGGTCCGTCGACGCCGGTGAGCTGTTTTTT.

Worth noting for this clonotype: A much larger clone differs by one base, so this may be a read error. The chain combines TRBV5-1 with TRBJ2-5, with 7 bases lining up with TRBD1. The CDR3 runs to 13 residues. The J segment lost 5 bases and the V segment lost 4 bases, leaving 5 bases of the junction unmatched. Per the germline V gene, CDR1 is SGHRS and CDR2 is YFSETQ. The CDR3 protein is CASSSTQGETQYF. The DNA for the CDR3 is TGCGCCAGCAGCAGTACACAGGGGGAGACCCAGTACTTC.

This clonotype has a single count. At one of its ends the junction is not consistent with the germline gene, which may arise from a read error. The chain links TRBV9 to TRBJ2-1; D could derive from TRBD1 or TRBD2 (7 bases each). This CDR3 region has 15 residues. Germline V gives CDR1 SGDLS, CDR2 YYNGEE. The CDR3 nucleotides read TGTGCCAACAGCCCAGGGGGGGCGGCCTACAATAAGCAGTTCTTC. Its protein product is CANSPGGAAYNKQFF.

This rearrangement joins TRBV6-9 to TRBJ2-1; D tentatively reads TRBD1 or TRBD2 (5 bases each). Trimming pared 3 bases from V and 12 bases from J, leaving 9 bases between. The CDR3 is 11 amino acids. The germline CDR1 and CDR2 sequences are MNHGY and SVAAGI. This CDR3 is CASSYGTGQFF. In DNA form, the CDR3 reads TGTGCCAGCAGTTACGGGACGGGGCAGTTCTTC.

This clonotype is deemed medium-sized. CDR3 region: CASSRTSGYNEQFF. The CDR3 bases are TGCGCCAGCAGCCGGACTAGCGGTTACAATGAGCAGTTCTTC. V gene TRBV5-1 combines with J gene TRBJ2-1; TRBD2 aligns across 10 bases. There are 14 residues in the CDR3. J was trimmed by 4 bases and V by 4 bases; bases with no gene match: 2. Germline lookup yields CDR1 SGHRS and CDR2 YFSETQ.

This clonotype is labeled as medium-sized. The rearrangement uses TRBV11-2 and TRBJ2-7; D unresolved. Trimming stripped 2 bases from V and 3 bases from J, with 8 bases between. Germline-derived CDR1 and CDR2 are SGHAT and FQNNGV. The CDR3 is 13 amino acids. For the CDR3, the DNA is TGTGCCAGCAGCTTAAGGCAATACTACGAGCAGTACTTC. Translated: CASSLRQYYEQYF.

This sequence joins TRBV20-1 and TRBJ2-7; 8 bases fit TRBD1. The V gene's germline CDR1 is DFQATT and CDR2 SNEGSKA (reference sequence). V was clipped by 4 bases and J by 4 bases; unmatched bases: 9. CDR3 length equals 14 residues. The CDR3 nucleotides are TGCAGTGCTAATATACCGGGACAGGTGTACGAGCAGTACTTC. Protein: CSANIPGQVYEQYF.

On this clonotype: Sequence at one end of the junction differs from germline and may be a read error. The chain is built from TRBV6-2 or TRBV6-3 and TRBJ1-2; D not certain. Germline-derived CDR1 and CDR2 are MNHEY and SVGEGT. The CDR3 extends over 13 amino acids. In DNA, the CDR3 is TGTGCCAGCAGTGACTCCGGCTACTATGGCTACACCTTC. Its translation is CASSDSGYYGYTF.